Below are 32 T cell receptor beta chains sequenced from a single sample in a study of CD8+ T cells in alopecia areata. cDNA prepared by RNA extraction and subsequent reverse transcription served as the template for sequencing. Sequenced by immunoSEQ multiplex PCR; TCRdb stores in-frame clones only, minus some. The sample carries more than 100,000 clones, 55% recorded once. The material sequenced was CD4+ T cells sorted from blood. The receptors come from a human donor in good health.

CDR3 sequence (DNA): TGTGCCAGCAGCTCCCAGACAGTGAACACTGAAGCTTTCTTT. It specifies CASSSQTVNTEAFF. The V and J genes are TRBV7-2 and TRBJ1-1; weak D call: TRBD1 (5 bases). There are 14 residues in the CDR3. Germline-derived CDR1 and CDR2 are SGHTA and FQGNSA. V was pared by 4 bases and J by 0 bases, with 9 bases between.

V and J are TRBV7-3 and TRBJ1-5; possible D gene TRBD1, 6 bases. Trimming pared 5 bases from V and 4 bases from J, leaving 9 bases between. In germline, CDR1 is SGHTA, CDR2 FQGTGA. The CDR3 is 13 amino acids. CDR3 in amino acids: CASSRDRNQPQHF. CDR3 nucleotides: TGTGCCAGCAGCCGCGACAGGAATCAGCCCCAGCATTTT.

The gene calls are TRBV28 and TRBJ2-7, with 11 nucleotides matching TRBD2. The CDR3 loop spans 15 amino acids. V gave up 6 bases and J gave up 2 bases; unmatched junction bases: 6. Germline V lookup: CDR1 MDHEN, CDR2 SYDVKM. The CDR3 here is CASSNPGLAAYEQYF. The CDR3, as DNA: TGTGCCAGCAGCAACCCGGGACTAGCGGCCTACGAGCAGTACTTC.

This sequence joins TRBV2 and TRBJ2-7, with D perhaps given as TRBD1 or TRBD2 (6 bases each). In germline, CDR1 is SNHLY, CDR2 FYNNEI. The CDR3 loop spans 14 amino acids. Trimming pared 8 bases from V and 2 bases from J, leaving 16 bases between. CDR3 loop: CASWDGGPPYEQYF. CDR3 coding DNA: TGTGCCAGCTGGGACGGGGGCCCTCCCTACGAGCAGTACTTC. The variable domain in full, with the rest retrieved from reference TRBV2 and TRBJ2-7, is EPEVTQTPSHQVTQMGQEVILRCVPISNHLYFYWYRQILGQKVEFLVSFYNNEISEKSEIFDDQFSVERPDGSNFTLKIRSTKLEDSAMYFCASWDGGPPYEQYFGPGTRLTVT.

This clone was counted only a few times. The chain has TRBV4-2 and TRBJ1-6; 7 positions agree with TRBD1. The ends lost 5 bases at V and 9 bases at J; junction bases unmatched: 1. From germline, CDR1 is LGHNA and CDR2 YNFKEQ. CDR3 size: 12 residues. CDR3 in amino acids: CASSGDSSPLHF. CDR3 DNA: TGTGCCAGCAGCGGGGACAGTTCACCCCTCCACTTT.

This chain connects TRBV5-1 to TRBJ2-2; perhaps TRBD1 as D (5 bases). The V end lost 6 bases, the J end lost 0 bases, and 12 bases lay between the germline ends. Germline assignment: CDR1 SGHRS and CDR2 YFSETQ. This CDR3 has 15 residues. In DNA form, the CDR3 reads TGCGCCAGCACCCCAGGGCCCGCGAACACCGGGGAGCTGTTTTTT. Its protein product is CASTPGPANTGELFF.

V is TRBV29-1 and J is TRBJ2-3; TRBD2 matches 9 bases. V gave up 6 bases and J gave up 8 bases; unmatched junction bases: 9. Germline CDR1 SQVTM, CDR2 ANQGSEA. CDR3 length: 13 residues. The CDR3 DNA sequence: TGCAGCGTCCTTAGCGGGGGCCGCTCTACGCAGTATTTT. Its translation: CSVLSGGRSTQYF.

The chain combines TRBV5-1 with TRBJ2-1, with 10 bases lining up with TRBD1. Germline V gene lookup returns CDR1 SGHRS and CDR2 YFSETQ. Trimming removed 4 bases from V and 7 bases from J; junction bases left unmatched: 11. The length of the CDR3 is 16 residues. CDR3 region: CASSVPGQGSGNEQFF. The CDR3 DNA sequence: TGCGCCAGCAGCGTGCCGGGACAGGGGTCGGGTAATGAGCAGTTCTTC.

In its sample, this clone ranks as hyperexpanded (1% or more). This sequence joins TRBV5-6 and TRBJ1-2; TRBD1 matches at 7 bases. J was trimmed by 2 bases and V by 2 bases; bases with no gene match: 12. Germline V lookup: CDR1 SGHDT, CDR2 YYEEEE. The CDR3 runs to 17 residues. The CDR3 DNA follows: TGTGCCAGCAGCTTTGGATACGTGACAGGGCCCAACTATGGCTACACCTTC. It is translated as CASSFGYVTGPNYGYTF. Filled out from reference TRBV5-6 and TRBJ1-2, the complete variable domain reads DAGVTQSPTHLIKTRGQQVTLRCSPKSGHDTVSWYQQALGQGPQFIFQYYEEEERQRGNFPDRFSGHQFPNYSSELNVNALLLGDSALYLCASSFGYVTGPNYGYTFGSGTRLTVV.

This chain joins TRBV2 and TRBJ1-2; TRBD1 is a possible D gene (5 bases). V lost 4 bases and J 8 bases, leaving 14 bases between the germline ends. CDR1 and CDR2 (germline): SNHLY, FYNNEI. The CDR3 spans 13 residues. The CDR3 is CASSGDEKGGYTF. The CDR3 DNA reads as TGTGCCAGCAGTGGGGACGAGAAGGGAGGCTACACCTTC.

The J gene is TRBJ2-2, the V gene TRBV4-2; D possibly corresponds to TRBD1 (6 bases). The CDR3 length is 17 residues. CDR1 LGHNA and CDR2 YNFKEQ come from the germline V gene. V dropped 0 bases and J dropped 1 base, with 12 bases sitting between them. The CDR3 coding sequence is TGTGCCAGCAGCCAAGATTTGGGCAGGGGGAACACCGGGGAGCTGTTTTTT. Translation gives CASSQDLGRGNTGELFF.

The rearrangement joins TRBV7-9 to TRBJ1-2; possibly TRBD1 for D (6 bases). Trimming stripped 7 bases from V and 2 bases from J, with 14 bases between. Germline V CDR1 and CDR2: SEHNR, FQNEAQ (reference sequence). The length of the CDR3 is 14 residues. The DNA of the CDR3 is TGTGCCAGCACCGTATGGACAGAGAACTATGGCTACACCTTC. Residues: CASTVWTENYGYTF. The variable domain in full, with the rest retrieved from reference TRBV7-9 and TRBJ1-2, is DTGVSQNPRHKITKRGQNVTFRCDPISEHNRLYWYRQTLGQGPEFLTYFQNEAQLEKSRLLSDRFSAERPKGSFSTLEIQRTEQGDSAMYLCASTVWTENYGYTFGSGTRLTVV.

This clone has just a few counts. The chain recombines TRBV7-2 with TRBJ2-3; 8 positions agree with TRBD2. The germline V gene encodes CDR1 SGHTA and CDR2 FQGNSA. This CDR3 is built from 15 residues. V lost 5 bases and J lost 9; bases outside the gene matches: 13. CDR3 protein: CASSPVAGSGGTQYF. The CDR3 DNA follows: TGTGCCAGCAGCCCTGTAGCGGGGTCCGGGGGAACGCAGTATTTT.

This sequence joins TRBV28 and TRBJ1-4; tentative D call: TRBD1 (5 bases). Trimming cost V 3 bases and J 8 bases, with 13 bases left between them. CDR1 MDHEN and CDR2 SYDVKM come from the germline V gene. The CDR3 is made up of 14 amino acids. CDR3 sequence reads: CASSFRQGREKLFF. The CDR3, as DNA: TGTGCCAGCAGTTTTCGTCAGGGTCGGGAAAAACTGTTTTTT.

V gene TRBV30 combines with J gene TRBJ2-3, with D tentatively TRBD2 (6 bases). The CDR3 is made up of 13 amino acids. Germline V gives CDR1 GTSNPN, CDR2 SVGIG (reference sequence). With 4 bases removed from V and 3 bases from J, the gap between germline ends came to 11 bases. CDR3 nucleotide sequence: TGTGCCTGGACCCGCGGGGAGACAGATACGCAGTATTTT. This codes for CAWTRGETDTQYF.

This clone has a single count. The rearrangement uses TRBV29-1 and TRBJ1-6, with D uncertain. The V gene's germline CDR1 is SQVTM and CDR2 ANQGSEA. V lost 6 bases to trimming and J lost 7 bases, with 13 bases between them. The CDR3 has 13 residues. CDR3 bases: TGCAGCGTCCTCCCTGGGGTGAATTCACCCCTCCACTTT. Translation gives CSVLPGVNSPLHF.

V is TRBV29-1 and J is TRBJ2-1; D uncertain. Germline V CDR1 and CDR2: SQVTM, ANQGSEA. The CDR3 has 10 amino acids. Trimming removed 0 bases from V and 15 bases from J, with 9 bases in between. The CDR3 region is CSVEDSRWFF. The CDR3 DNA reads as TGCAGCGTTGAAGATAGCAGATGGTTCTTC.

The chain links TRBV20-1 to TRBJ2-5; no definite D call. The germline V gene encodes CDR1 DFQATT and CDR2 SNEGSKA (reference sequence). The CDR3 totals 11 residues. V lost 6 bases, J lost 5 bases, and 10 bases lay in between. CDR3 coding DNA: TGCAGTGCCCTGGATGTGGAGACCCAGTACTTC. It translates to CSALDVETQYF.

The V gene is TRBV7-8, the J gene TRBJ2-5; D gene unclear. The CDR3 is made up of 13 amino acids. The germline V and J ends were trimmed by 5 bases and 1 base, with 8 bases remaining between them. Germline V gene data show CDR1 as SGHVS and CDR2 as FQNEAQ. The CDR3 coding sequence is TGTGCCAGCAGCCCCCGGACCCAAGAGACCCAGTACTTC. Its translation is CASSPRTQETQYF.

The rearrangement joins TRBV6-5 to TRBJ2-5; D is perhaps TRBD1 (5 bases). From germline, CDR1 is MNHEY and CDR2 SVGAGI. V was clipped by 2 bases and J by 3 bases, with 16 bases between them. This CDR3 comprises 16 residues. CDR3 in amino acids: CASSYPLGRVEETQYF. The CDR3 DNA follows: TGTGCCAGCAGTTACCCCTTGGGCAGGGTTGAAGAGACCCAGTACTTC.

V gene TRBV5-5 combines with J gene TRBJ1-6; possibly TRBD1 for D (6 bases). Germline V gene lookup returns CDR1 SGHKS and CDR2 YYEKEE (reference sequence). The CDR3 has 17 amino acids. V lost 0 bases to trimming and J lost 8 bases, with 18 bases between them. The CDR3 loop reads CASSLEVVQGSDSPLHF. The CDR3 coding sequence is TGTGCCAGCAGCTTGGAGGTGGTCCAGGGGAGTGATTCACCCCTCCACTTT.

In this sample, this clone turned up a few times. The J gene is TRBJ2-7, the V gene TRBV7-8; unclear D gene. Trimming shortened V by 5 bases and J by 0 bases, and 11 bases separated the two germline ends. Germline V lookup: CDR1 SGHVS, CDR2 FQNEAQ. The CDR3 length is 14 residues. CDR3 coding DNA: TGTGCCAGCAGCCCTACAGAACTCTCCTACGAGCAGTACTTC. Protein: CASSPTELSYEQYF.

This chain connects TRBV29-1 to TRBJ2-2; 9 bases are a match to TRBD1. Germline CDR1 SQVTM, CDR2 ANQGSEA. With V trimmed by 6 bases and J by 4 bases, 6 bases remained unmatched. This CDR3 spans 14 amino acids. CDR3 loop: CSVRTGESTGELFF. DNA for the CDR3: TGCAGCGTCCGGACAGGGGAGAGCACCGGGGAGCTGTTTTTT.

The rearrangement uses TRBV30 and TRBJ2-6, with unresolved D. The CDR3 is made up of 11 amino acids. V was trimmed by 6 bases and J by 2 bases, leaving 2 bases between them. Germline CDR1 and CDR2: GTSNPN and SVGIG (reference sequence). The DNA of the CDR3 is TGTGCCTGCCCTGGGGCCAACGTCCTGACTTTC. Residues: CACPGANVLTF.

The rearrangement joins TRBV28 to TRBJ2-7; 10 nucleotides match TRBD1. The CDR3 is made up of 17 amino acids. J was trimmed by 4 bases and V by 5 bases; bases with no gene match: 14. Germline V gene sequence: CDR1 MDHEN, CDR2 SYDVKM. This chain's CDR3 is CASSVISPGTGAYEQYF. The CDR3 nucleotides are TGTGCCAGCAGTGTGATTTCGCCCGGGACAGGGGCGTACGAGCAGTACTTC.

The chain couples TRBV7-2 to TRBJ2-3; D call uncertain. The length of the CDR3 is 15 residues. V shed 0 bases and J shed 5 bases, with 12 bases lying between them. Germline CDR1 reads SGHTA; CDR2 reads FQGNSA. Written as DNA, the CDR3 is TGTGCCAGCAGCTTAGCCAATCCTGGCGGAGATACGCAGTATTTT. Translating it yields CASSLANPGGDTQYF.

As to this clone: One end of the junction does not line up with germline, which may come from a read error. DNA for the CDR3: TGTGCCAGCAGTAAAGCTAGCGGCCAAGAGACCCAGTACTTC. Protein: CASSKASGQETQYF. The J gene is TRBJ2-5, the V gene TRBV2; the match to TRBD2 covers 7 bases. The germline gives CDR1 SNHLY, CDR2 FYNNEI. CDR3 length equals 14 residues.

CDR3 residues: CASSQERGHFYGYTF. The CDR3 region has the DNA TGCGCCAGCAGCCAAGAGCGGGGGCATTTCTATGGCTACACCTTC. The V gene is TRBV4-3, the J gene TRBJ1-2; D might be TRBD1 (6 bases). This CDR3 is built from 15 residues. Between the trimmed V and J ends, which lost 0 bases and 4 bases, there was a span of 12 bases. Germline V gene lookup returns CDR1 LGHNA and CDR2 YSLEER.

This clone appeared once. The chain recombines TRBV5-1 with TRBJ2-3, with 7 bases identical to TRBD1. V lost 4 bases and J lost 0; bases outside the gene matches: 8. CDR3 length: 16 amino acids. CDR1 SGHRS and CDR2 YFSETQ come from the germline V gene. The CDR3 DNA sequence: TGCGCCAGCAGCGCGTTCCCGGGACAGAGCACAGATACGCAGTATTTT. As protein: CASSAFPGQSTDTQYF.

This clone was detected only once. CDR3 sequence reads: CASSGMTGGNGYTF. The CDR3 DNA follows: TGTGCCAGCAGTGGGATGACAGGGGGAAATGGCTACACCTTC. The V and J genes are TRBV6-1 and TRBJ1-2; 9 nucleotides align to TRBD1. Trimming took 4 bases from V and 6 from J; bases not matched to a gene: 6. The CDR3 runs 14 residues. Per germline, CDR1 MNHNS and CDR2 SASEGT.

This chain joins TRBV4-3 and TRBJ1-2, with D unclear. With 3 bases removed from V and 5 bases from J, the gap between germline ends came to 13 bases. The CDR3 consists of 14 residues. Germline V gives CDR1 LGHNA, CDR2 YSLEER. The CDR3 DNA is TGCGCCAGCAGCCAGCGGCAAGAAAGATATGGCTACACCTTC. This encodes CASSQRQERYGYTF.

The chain couples TRBV23-1 to TRBJ2-6; TRBD1 might be the D (7 bases). TRBV23-1 is annotated as an ORF whose role is uncertain. Trimming took off 6 bases at V and 2 bases at J, with 23 bases between the two ends. The length of the CDR3 is 19 residues. CDR3 loop: CASRLGPEGAVTGANVLTF. CDR3 in DNA: TGCGCCAGCAGACTGGGCCCGGAGGGGGCGGTAACTGGGGCCAACGTCCTGACTTTC.